This T cell receptor beta chain was profiled in a study of siplizumab effects on memory and regulatory T cells. With regard to this clone: The target antigen is unknown.

Profiling relied on immunoSEQ multiplex PCR, and the TCRdb table lists in-frame clones only, not all of them. The sample has tens of thousands of clones, less than 90% seen once. The V gene lost 3 bases and the J gene lost 8 bases, with 25 bases spanning the gap. The germline gives CDR1 LNHDA, CDR2 SQIVND (reference sequence). CDR3 length: 17 residues. Study-wide results and limits: Memory cells seemed less diverse than naive T cells, which also seemed major contributors to the alloresponse. Tregs proliferating in siplizumab cultures lacked confirmation of their suppressive function.

The sequence came from a human donor in good health. The material sequenced was memory CD4+ T cells sorted from blood. The rearrangement links TRBV19 to TRBJ1-2; D is uncertain. CDR3 nucleotide sequence: TGTGCCAGTAGTATTCAGGCTGGGTCTCAGGCTCCGGGGGGCTACACCTTC. Translated: CASSIQAGSQAPGGYTF.